Following are 7 T cell receptor beta chains from one sample sequenced in a study of cytomegalovirus exposure and HLA in healthy donors. Measured with immunoSEQ multiplex PCR; TCRdb has only the in-frame clones, and not every one. The table has around 350,000 clones, about nine tenths seen once; the top ten hold approximately 0.8%. The sample taken for sequencing was PBMCs. The receptors stem from a woman under 30 in good health and CMV-seronegative.

The gene calls are TRBV7-2 and TRBJ1-3, with 7 nucleotides matching TRBD1. CDR3 length: 15 residues. Germline-derived CDR1 and CDR2 are SGHTA and FQGNSA. V shed 5 bases and J 8 bases; nucleotides not matched to a gene: 12. The CDR3 region is CASSRSGTESYTIYF. Written as DNA, the CDR3 is TGTGCCAGCAGCCGCTCCGGGACAGAAAGCTACACCATATATTTT.

The chain couples TRBV28 to TRBJ2-7; unclear D gene. The germline CDR1 and CDR2 sequences are MDHEN and SYDVKM. This CDR3 has 13 residues. Trimming left V 3 bases short and J 6 bases short, with 12 bases between. CDR3 loop: CASSFSSGSEQYF. The CDR3 DNA sequence: TGTGCCAGCAGTTTTTCTTCAGGATCCGAGCAGTACTTC.

The V gene is TRBV11-2, the J gene TRBJ1-4; 7 bases match TRBD1. The CDR3 is made up of 14 amino acids. The germline gives CDR1 SGHAT, CDR2 FQNNGV. The V and J ends lost 5 bases and 5 bases, in that order; junction bases with no gene match: 5. CDR3 coding DNA: TGTGCCAGCAGCCTGACAGGGCCCAATGAAAAACTGTTTTTT. It codes for CASSLTGPNEKLFF.

This clone was picked up a small number of times. The V and J genes are TRBV6-6 and TRBJ1-6; tentatively, D is TRBD1 (5 bases). V gave up 2 bases and J gave up 5 bases, with 13 bases separating them. CDR1 and CDR2 (germline): MNHNY, SVGAGI (reference sequence). This CDR3 is built from 16 residues. The CDR3 sequence: CASSYVRVGDNSPLHF. The CDR3 DNA sequence: TGTGCCAGCAGTTACGTCAGGGTAGGGGATAATTCACCCCTCCACTTT.

The rearrangement joins TRBV29-1 to TRBJ1-2; no definite D call. CDR3 length equals 15 residues. The germline V gene encodes CDR1 SQVTM and CDR2 ANQGSEA. V lost 7 bases to trimming and J lost 2 bases, with 20 bases between them. This CDR3 is CSGGGGGVLNYGYTF. For the CDR3, the DNA is TGCAGCGGCGGAGGCGGTGGAGTATTAAACTATGGCTACACCTTC.

This chain connects TRBV7-6 to TRBJ2-5; 10 bases fit TRBD1. V shed 5 bases and J 4 bases; nucleotides not matched to a gene: 1. Germline V lookup: CDR1 SGHVS, CDR2 FNYEAQ. This CDR3 comprises 13 residues. The CDR3 DNA reads as TGTGCCAGCAGCGGGGACAGGGGAGAGACCCAGTACTTC. The encoded protein is CASSGDRGETQYF.

This clone was found a few times. This sequence joins TRBV19 and TRBJ1-5, with 8 bases lining up with TRBD1. Germline V lookup: CDR1 LNHDA, CDR2 SQIVND (reference sequence). Losses at the gene ends were 0 bases for V and 7 bases for J; bases not matched to a gene: 5. There are 15 residues in the CDR3. The CDR3, as DNA: TGTGCCAGTAGTATAGACAGGGGGCAGGTCCAGCCCCAGCATTTT. It is translated as CASSIDRGQVQPQHF. Supplemented by reference TRBV19 and TRBJ1-5, the full variable domain reads DGGITQSPKYLFRKEGQNVTLSCEQNLNHDAMYWYRQDPGQGLRLIYYSQIVNDFQKGDIAEGYSVSREKKESFPLTVTSAQKNPTAFYLCASSIDRGQVQPQHFGDGTRLSIL.